Presented here are 5 T cell receptor beta chains from one specimen sequenced in a study of T cells after yellow fever vaccination. MiXCR was run by TCRdb on the 5' RACE reads, yielding one entry per CDR3 protein. The data contain fewer than 350,000 distinct CDR3 sequences, roughly 4% of them singletons. Sequenced here: PBMCs, sampled on the day of the yellow fever booster vaccination. These receptors were collected from a man younger than 35 who received the YFV17D yellow fever vaccine.

The chain employs TRBV27 and TRBJ2-5; 8 nucleotides match TRBD1. There are 15 residues in the CDR3. V gave up 4 bases and J gave up 4 bases; unmatched junction bases: 8. Germline CDR1 MNHEY, CDR2 SMNVEV (reference sequence). The CDR3: CASSSHRDRGETQYF. Written as DNA, the CDR3 is TGTGCCAGCAGTTCCCATAGAGACAGGGGAGAGACCCAGTACTTC.

This clonotype was seen many times. This chain connects TRBV20-1 to TRBJ2-1; tentatively, D is TRBD1 or TRBD2 (5 bases each). V gave up 1 base and J gave up 0 bases, with 16 bases separating them. Germline-derived CDR1 and CDR2 are DFQATT and SNEGSKA (reference sequence). The CDR3 covers 17 residues. CDR3 sequence (DNA): TGCAGTGCTAGAGGGCTTTTGGGGGTTAGCTCCTACAATGAGCAGTTCTTC. This translates into CSARGLLGVSSYNEQFF.

The chain carries TRBV5-1 and TRBJ2-3; D unresolved. The CDR3 is 14 amino acids. Germline-derived CDR1 and CDR2 are SGHRS and YFSETQ. Between the trimmed V and J ends, which lost 0 bases and 0 bases, there was a span of 5 bases. As DNA, the CDR3 is TGCGCCAGCAGCTTGGCGGAGAGCACAGATACGCAGTATTTT. It yields the protein CASSLAESTDTQYF.

This clonotype was detected ten times or more. This chain links TRBV7-9 with TRBJ2-7; D is ambiguous. Trimming stripped 4 bases from V and 7 bases from J, with 8 bases between. The CDR3 length is 11 residues. Looked up from germline, CDR1 is SEHNR and CDR2 is FQNEAQ (reference sequence). The CDR3 loop reads CASSSYREQYV. The CDR3 DNA follows: TGTGCCAGCAGCTCCTATCGGGAGCAGTACGTC.

The table lists this clonotype with many counts. V usage is TRBV20-1 and J usage is TRBJ2-5; 7 bases fit TRBD2. The CDR3 extends over 15 amino acids. CDR1 DFQATT and CDR2 SNEGSKA come from the germline V gene (reference sequence). V trimming: 3 bases; J trimming: 0 bases; junction bases outside the gene matches: 7. CDR3 coding DNA: TGCAGTGCTAGGACGGAGCGGGGAGACCAAGAGACCCAGTACTTC. Translated: CSARTERGDQETQYF.